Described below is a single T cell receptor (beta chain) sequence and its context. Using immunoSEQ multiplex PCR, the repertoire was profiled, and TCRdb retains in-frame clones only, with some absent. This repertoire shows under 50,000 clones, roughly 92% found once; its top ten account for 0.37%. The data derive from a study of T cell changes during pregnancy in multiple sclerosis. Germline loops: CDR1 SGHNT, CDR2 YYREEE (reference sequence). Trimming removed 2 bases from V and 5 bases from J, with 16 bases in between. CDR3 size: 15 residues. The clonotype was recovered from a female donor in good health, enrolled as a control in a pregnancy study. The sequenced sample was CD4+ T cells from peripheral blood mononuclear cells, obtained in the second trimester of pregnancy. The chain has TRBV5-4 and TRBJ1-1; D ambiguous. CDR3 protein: CASSLGLGEVTEAFF. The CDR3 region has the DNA TGTGCCAGCAGCTTAGGATTGGGAGAGGTGACTGAAGCTTTCTTT. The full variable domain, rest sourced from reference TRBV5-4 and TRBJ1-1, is ETGVTQSPTHLIKTRGQQVTLRCSSQSGHNTVSWYQQALGQGPQFIFQYYREEENGRGNFPPRFSGLQFPNYSSELNVNALELDDSALYLCASSLGLGEVTEAFFGQGTRLTVV.